This TCR beta chain was retrieved from a study of blood T cell repertoires in COVID-19. About the study: COVID-19 samples collected from the United States, Italy and Spain covered acute and convalescent phases.

In the authors' workflow: The assay estimated nucleated cells by amplifying reference gene primers. Only in-frame clones appear in the TCRdb table, and some are missing; sequencing was by immunoSEQ multiplex PCR. Clone size and V and J calls were adopted from that table, with D and trimming inferred from the DNA. The repertoire holds some 290,000 clones, with about 86% as singletons. Patients of the Seattle cohort, enrolled during active infection, were followed longitudinally. The length of the CDR3 is 15 residues. Germline CDR1 MNHEY, CDR2 SVGAGI. V lost 6 bases and J lost 2, with 13 bases in between.

The specimen was peripheral blood. The chain uses TRBV6-5 and TRBJ2-2; D remains unclear. The sequence was obtained from a woman in her thirties with COVID-19, enrolled during active disease. The CDR3 spells CASRQPPRNTGELFF. CDR3 coding DNA: TGTGCCAGCAGACAGCCACCTCGTAACACCGGGGAGCTGTTTTTT.